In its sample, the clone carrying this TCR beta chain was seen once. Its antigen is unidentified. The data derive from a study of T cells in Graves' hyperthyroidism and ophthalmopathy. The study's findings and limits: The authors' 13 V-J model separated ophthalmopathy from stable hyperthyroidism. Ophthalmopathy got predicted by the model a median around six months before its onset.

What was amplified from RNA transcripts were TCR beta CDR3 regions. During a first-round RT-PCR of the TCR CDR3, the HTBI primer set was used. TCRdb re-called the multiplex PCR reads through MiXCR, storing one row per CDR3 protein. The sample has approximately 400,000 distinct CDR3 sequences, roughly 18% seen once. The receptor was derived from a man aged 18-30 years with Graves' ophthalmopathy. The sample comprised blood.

The CDR3 loop is CASSLGLAGGHEQYF. CDR3 bases: TGTGCCAGCAGCCTCGGACTAGCGGGGGGGCACGAGCAGTACTTC. The rearrangement uses TRBV11-2 and TRBJ2-7; 15 bases fit TRBD2. CDR3 length: 15 residues. V lost 5 bases, J lost 5 bases, and 4 bases stayed unmatched. Germline lookup yields CDR1 SGHAT and CDR2 FQNNGV.